Listed below are T cell receptor beta chains from one sample, sequenced in a study of blood T cell repertoires in COVID-19. Sequencing was performed with immunoSEQ multiplex PCR; in TCRdb, only in-frame clones are kept and a portion is missing. The data show 97,000 or so clones, with 90% seen just once and 5% to 6.5% held by the top ten. Specimen: peripheral blood. All receptors come from a man aged 45-65 years with acute or convalescent COVID-19. Both conserved end residues are trimmed from each CDR3.

V	CDR3
TRBV9	ASSVGDRGSSPLH
TRBV6-1	ASSDPGQGENSPLH
TRBV19	ASSPATPYEQY
TRBV19	ASSIAGGPSPF
TRBV9	ASSGPRDRGGYT
TRBV30	AWSVLGGNTEAF
TRBV11-2	ASSLGWGDEKLF
TRBV27	ASSLGGRARDTQY
TRBV7-9	ASSTGLSEGEKLF
TRBV27	ASSRSGQGARETQY
TRBV11-3	ASSLIGENTDTQY
TRBV6-2/TRBV6-3	ASSFRLAVAYEQY
TRBV24-1	ATSDTTSGRSNEQF
TRBV3-1/TRBV3-2	ASSQRSGGEKLF
TRBV9	ASSVSGTSFEEQF
TRBV27	ASSRRTGTGDYGYT
TRBV18	ASSPSSRGADTGELF
TRBV25-1	ASSREIASYNEQF
TRBV2	ASKLESGTDTQY
TRBV19	ASTGGYGYT
TRBV7-9	ASSAGLSYEQY
TRBV30	AWSPRAGAGGEKLF
TRBV20-1	SASGTGGINEQF
TRBV5-5	ASSSGRGYEQY
TRBV5-6	ASRKSGSPTDTQY
TRBV12-3/TRBV12-4	ASSPGGYEQY
TRBV25-1	ASSRRDRLDNEQF
TRBV10-1	ASSESSGGGHEKLF
TRBV16	ASSPGQGAWSPLH
TRBV29-1	SLRSGSYGYT
TRBV2	ASSQTSAYTGELF
TRBV7-8	ASSPRLAGSYEQY
TRBV19	ASRTGNTEAF
TRBV5-1	ASSLLQGDSPLH
TRBV6-5	ASSYAPTGEYT
TRBV19	ASSATSGRSSYNEQF
TRBV19	ASSMGPLSYEQY